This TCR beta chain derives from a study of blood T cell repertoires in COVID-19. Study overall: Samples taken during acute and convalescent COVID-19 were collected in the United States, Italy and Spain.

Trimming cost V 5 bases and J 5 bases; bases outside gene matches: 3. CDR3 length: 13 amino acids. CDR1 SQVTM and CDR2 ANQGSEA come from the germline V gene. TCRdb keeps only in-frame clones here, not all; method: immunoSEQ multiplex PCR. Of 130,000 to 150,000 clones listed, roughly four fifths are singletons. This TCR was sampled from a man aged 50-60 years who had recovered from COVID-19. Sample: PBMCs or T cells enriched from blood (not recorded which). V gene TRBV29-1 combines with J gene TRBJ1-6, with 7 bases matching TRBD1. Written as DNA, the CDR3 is TGCAGCGTTAGGGGGACAGATAATTCACCCCTCCACTTT. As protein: CSVRGTDNSPLHF.